This TCR beta chain comes out of a study of shared clonotypes between healthy human individuals. Study results and caveats: Donors were few, which limited the genetic and exposure-history diversity represented.

Notes on this clone: Its antigen remains unidentified.

Using immunoSEQ multiplex PCR, the repertoire was profiled, and TCRdb retains in-frame clones only, with some absent. In the table there are 2 million to 2.5 million clones, roughly 95% of which are singletons. This CDR3 comprises 14 residues. The ends were cut back, 2 bases at V and 3 bases at J, with 11 bases in the middle. Germline values: CDR1 KGHSH, CDR2 LQKENI. Specimen: naive CD4+ T cells sorted from blood. Specified subset: CD45RA+ positively selected. The genes are TRBV18 and TRBJ2-7, with D uncertain. The origin of this receptor is a man between 18 and 29 years old in good health. CDR3 DNA sequence: TGTGCCAGCTCACCAGGATCGACGGTCTACGAGCAGTACTTC. Encoded protein: CASSPGSTVYEQYF.